The clone carrying this T cell receptor beta chain has a count of ten or more. This record belongs to a study of human T cells and chemical hapten exposure. Attachment of unique molecular identifiers to individual cDNA molecules was performed in the library. TCRdb reprocessed the RACE reads via MiXCR and lists one record per CDR3 protein. The sample lists about 400,000 distinct CDR3 sequences; about 6% were seen once. Looked up from germline, CDR1 is SGHKS and CDR2 is YYEKEE (reference sequence). The ends were cut back, 0 bases at V and 5 bases at J, with 9 bases in the middle. The CDR3 has 15 residues. Time point given: patch test 2, 6 weeks after DPC sensitization. Treatment: therapeutic diphenylcyclopropenone sensitization with weekly scalp DPC. Only after blood had been drawn was each patch test applied.

J is TRBJ1-6 and V is TRBV5-5; unclear D gene. The sequencing used whole blood, collected in connection with sensitization to the hapten diphenylcyclopropenone (DPC). The sequence derives from a woman under 30 with alopecia areata. Some clones in this sample may be carry-over from other donors' samples. This CDR3 reads CASSLERTHNSPLHF. The CDR3 region has the DNA TGTGCCAGCAGCTTGGAGCGGACCCATAATTCACCCCTCCACTTT.